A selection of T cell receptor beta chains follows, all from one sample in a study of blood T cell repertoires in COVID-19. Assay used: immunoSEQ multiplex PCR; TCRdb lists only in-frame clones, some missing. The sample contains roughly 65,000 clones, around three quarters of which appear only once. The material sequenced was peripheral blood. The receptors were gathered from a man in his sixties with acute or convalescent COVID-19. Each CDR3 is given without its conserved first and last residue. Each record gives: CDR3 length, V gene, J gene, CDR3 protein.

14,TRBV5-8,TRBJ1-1,ASRLDRGMWNTEAF
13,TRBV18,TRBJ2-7,ASSPSTGEPHEQY
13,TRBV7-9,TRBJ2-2,ASRPGQGNTGELF
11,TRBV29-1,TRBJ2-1,SGRDSGYNEQF
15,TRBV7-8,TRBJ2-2,ASSLVTSGGASGELF
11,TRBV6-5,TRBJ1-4,ASTPGPNEKLF
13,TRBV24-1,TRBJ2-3,ATSGRGGRTDTQY
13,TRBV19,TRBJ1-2,ASSMVARDAVGYT
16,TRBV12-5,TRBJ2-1,ASGLVDREFGSYNEQF
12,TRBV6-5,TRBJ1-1,ASNQMRLNTEAF
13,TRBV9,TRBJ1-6,ASSRTGEGNSPLH
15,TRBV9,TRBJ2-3,ASSVGTSGGRTDTQY
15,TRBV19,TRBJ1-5,ASSIHFRFGGNQPQH
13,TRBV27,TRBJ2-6,ASSMTGSGANVLT
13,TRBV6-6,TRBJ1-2,ASSRSTTDPYGYT
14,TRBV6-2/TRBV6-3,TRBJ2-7,ASSYSTGRVDYEQY
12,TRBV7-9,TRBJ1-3,ASSEDRTGNTIY
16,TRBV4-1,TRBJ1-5,ASSQGQGAFYSNQPQH
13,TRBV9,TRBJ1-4,ASSSRGIANEKLF
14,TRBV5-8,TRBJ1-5,ASSPRTGVSNQPQH
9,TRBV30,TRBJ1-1,AWASRTEAF
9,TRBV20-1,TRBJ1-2,SASRGEGYT
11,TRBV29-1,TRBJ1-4,SVGNGGAEKLF
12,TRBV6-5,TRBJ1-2,ASSYSGQGGGYT
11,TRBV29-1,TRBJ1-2,SVVGGANYGYT
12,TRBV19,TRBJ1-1,ASSFAVMNTEAF
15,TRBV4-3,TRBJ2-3,ASSQVFQGGSADTQY
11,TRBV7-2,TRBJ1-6,ASSTRDSSPLH
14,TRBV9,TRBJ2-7,ASSVGPGQGAYEQY
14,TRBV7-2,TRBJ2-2,ASSPGTGFVGGELF
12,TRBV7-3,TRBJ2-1,ASSPMRGGVEQF
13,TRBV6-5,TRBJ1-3,ASIQPGGSGNTIY
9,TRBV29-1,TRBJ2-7,SVGQGDEQY
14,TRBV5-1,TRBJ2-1,ASSLGLAGIYNEQF
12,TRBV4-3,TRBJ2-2,ASTRLTGVGELF
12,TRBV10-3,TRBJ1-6,AIRRQGPNSPLH
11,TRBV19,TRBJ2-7,ASSIGQVYEQY